The TCR beta chain described here comes from a study of beta chain features in type 1 diabetes. This clone has just a few counts. Antigen specificity is unknown. Expressed TCRB transcripts were sequenced because the entire RNA isolate underwent reverse transcription. Profiled with immunoSEQ multiplex PCR; TCRdb holds only in-frame clones, not every one. The repertoire holds about 270,000 clones, with 13% to 15% as singletons. V was clipped by 6 bases and J by 5 bases; unmatched bases: 12. The CDR3 is 15 residues long. Germline V lookup: CDR1 MNHEY, CDR2 SMNVEV (reference sequence). Study conclusions and caveats: In every one of the four CD4+ subsets, TCRB CDR3s were moderately but significantly shorter in Type 1 diabetes patients.

The source material was naive CD4+ T cells from blood. J is TRBJ2-5 and V is TRBV27; 7 bases fit TRBD1. The sequence derives from a man aged 30 to 39 with type 1 diabetes. The CDR3 DNA reads TGTGCCAGCAGCATCCAGACAGGGAACCGGGAGACCCAGTACTTC. Its translation is CASSIQTGNRETQYF.